This T cell receptor beta chain was sequenced during a study of blood T cell repertoires in COVID-19. About the study: Sites in the United States, Italy and Spain provided acute and convalescent COVID-19 samples.

Source study methods: It was from reference gene primer amplification that nucleated cell counts were estimated. The data were produced by immunoSEQ multiplex PCR, yet TCRdb's version contains in-frame clones alone and is incomplete. That table is the source of V, J and clone size, and D and trimming were worked out from the DNA. This table has approximately 230,000 clones, roughly nine tenths appearing once. V was clipped by 0 bases and J by 2 bases, with 13 bases between them. The CDR3 has 16 residues. Germline values: CDR1 SGDLS, CDR2 YYNGEE. Study members were between 18 and 89 years old and lived in 24 US regions.

The receptor was derived from a woman aged 25 to 39 with acute COVID-19. The chain carries TRBV9 and TRBJ2-3; a possible D gene is TRBD2 (7 bases). Sequencing was done on a sample of PBMCs or T cells enriched from blood (not recorded which). Here the CDR3 DNA reads TGTGCCAGCAGCGTAGTTGGGGGGGGCCTCACAGATACGCAGTATTTT. This codes for CASSVVGGGLTDTQYF. Using reference TRBV9 and TRBJ2-3 for the parts outside the CDR3, the full variable domain is DSGVTQTPKHLITATGQRVTLRCSPRSGDLSVYWYQQSLDQGLQFLIQYYNGEERAKGNILERFSAQQFPDLHSELNLSSLELGDSALYFCASSVVGGGLTDTQYFGPGTRLTVL.